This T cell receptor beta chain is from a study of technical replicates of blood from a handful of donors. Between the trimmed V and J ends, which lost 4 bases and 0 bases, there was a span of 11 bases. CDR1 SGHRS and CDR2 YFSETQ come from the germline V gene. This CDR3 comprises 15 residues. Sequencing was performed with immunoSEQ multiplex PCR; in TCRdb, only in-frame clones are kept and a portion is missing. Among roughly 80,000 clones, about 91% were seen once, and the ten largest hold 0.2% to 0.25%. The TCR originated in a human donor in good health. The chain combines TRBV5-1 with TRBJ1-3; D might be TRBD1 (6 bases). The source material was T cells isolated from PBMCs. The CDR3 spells CASSQGQTSGNTIYF. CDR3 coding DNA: TGCGCCAGCAGCCAAGGACAGACCTCTGGAAACACCATATATTTT.